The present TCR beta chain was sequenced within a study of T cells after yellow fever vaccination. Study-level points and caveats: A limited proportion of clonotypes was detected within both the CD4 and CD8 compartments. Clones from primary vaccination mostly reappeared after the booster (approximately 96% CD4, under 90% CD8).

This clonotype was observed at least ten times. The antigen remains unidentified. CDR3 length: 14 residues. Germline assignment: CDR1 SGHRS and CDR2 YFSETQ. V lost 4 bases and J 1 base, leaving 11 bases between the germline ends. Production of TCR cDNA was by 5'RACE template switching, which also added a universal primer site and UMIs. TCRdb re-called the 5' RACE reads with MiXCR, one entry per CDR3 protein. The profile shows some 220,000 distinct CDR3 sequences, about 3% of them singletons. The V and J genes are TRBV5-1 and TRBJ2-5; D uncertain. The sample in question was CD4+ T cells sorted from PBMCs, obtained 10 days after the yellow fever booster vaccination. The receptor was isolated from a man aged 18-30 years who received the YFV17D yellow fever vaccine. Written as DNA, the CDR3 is TGCGCCAGCAGCATTCCGGTCGCCCAAGAGACCCAGTACTTC. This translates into CASSIPVAQETQYF. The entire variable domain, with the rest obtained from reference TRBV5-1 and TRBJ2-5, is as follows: KAGVTQTPRYLIKTRGQQVTLSCSPISGHRSVSWYQQTPGQGLQFLFEYFSETQRNKGNFPGRFSGRQFSNSRSEMNVSTLELGDSALYLCASSIPVAQETQYFGPGTRLLVL.